One sample yielded the 17 T cell receptor beta chains listed below, sequenced in a study of response to subunit inactivated influenza vaccine. A single record per CDR3 protein comes from TCRdb applying MiXCR to the RT-PCR reads. The sample consists of around 710,000 distinct CDR3 sequences, 14% of them appearing once. This specimen was PBMCs from blood, taken 14 days before vaccination. The receptor source for this set is a man between 45 and 60 years old who received an inactivated influenza vaccine.

The V and J genes are TRBV6-2 or TRBV6-3 and TRBJ1-2; 10 bases align to TRBD1. The germline V gene encodes CDR1 MNHEY and CDR2 SVGEGT. J was trimmed by 6 bases and V by 6 bases; bases with no gene match: 10. CDR3 length equals 15 residues. DNA of the CDR3: TGTGCCAGCAGCCGAAGGTCAGGACAGGGGGATGGCTACACCTTC. The encoded protein is CASSRRSGQGDGYTF.

This clonotype appeared a few times. The V and J genes are TRBV5-1 and TRBJ2-1; 12 bases are shared with TRBD2. The CDR3 sequence is 16 residues long. V gave up 4 bases and J gave up 12 bases; unmatched junction bases: 14. From germline, CDR1 is SGHRS and CDR2 YFSETQ. The CDR3 DNA reads TGCGCCAGCAGCGTGGAGTCTAGCGGGAGGGGTTATGGGCAGTTCTTC. Residues: CASSVESSGRGYGQFF.

In this sample, this clonotype turned up a few times. V is TRBV28 and J is TRBJ2-1, with 13 positions matching TRBD2. The germline CDR1 and CDR2 sequences are MDHEN and SYDVKM. Trimming at V came to 3 bases and at J to 4 bases, leaving 3 bases not matched to a gene. The CDR3 extends over 16 amino acids. DNA of the CDR3: TGTGCCAGCAGTTTTGGGACTAGCGGGGTTTACAATGAGCAGTTCTTC. This encodes CASSFGTSGVYNEQFF.

This clonotype turned up a few times. The chain employs TRBV7-6 and TRBJ2-7; 14 bases fit TRBD2. CDR3 size: 15 residues. V dropped 4 bases and J dropped 9; count of bases not matched to a gene: 8. Germline CDR1 is SGHVS and CDR2 is FNYEAQ. The chain's CDR3 is CASSSGLAGVKGQYF. The DNA of the CDR3 is TGTGCCAGCAGCTCGGGACTAGCGGGAGTTAAGGGGCAGTACTTC.

The chain recombines TRBV3-1 with TRBJ2-7, with 12 bases that match TRBD2. From germline, CDR1 is LGHDT and CDR2 YNNKEL (reference sequence). The trim removed 0 bases at V and 3 bases at J, leaving 6 bases unmatched. The CDR3 consists of 17 residues. DNA of the CDR3: TGTGCCAGCAGCCAAGACTCTAGCGGGAGGGCCGGCTACGAGCAGTACTTC. Its translation is CASSQDSSGRAGYEQYF.

This clonotype was picked up a small number of times. The rearrangement uses TRBV19 and TRBJ2-2; TRBD2 matches 7 bases. J gave up 2 bases and V 3 bases, and 9 bases lay outside the gene matches. The germline CDR1 and CDR2 sequences are LNHDA and SQIVND (reference sequence). The CDR3 spans 17 residues. The CDR3, as DNA: TGTGCCAGTAGTATGGGGGGGACGGAACTTAACACCGGGGAGCTGTTTTTT. This sequence encodes CASSMGGTELNTGELFF.

The chain employs TRBV20-1 and TRBJ1-1; D ambiguous. V gave up 1 base and J gave up 5 bases, with 14 bases separating them. The CDR3 covers 14 residues. The germline V gene encodes CDR1 DFQATT and CDR2 SNEGSKA (reference sequence). In DNA form, the CDR3 reads TGCAGTGCTAGAGTACGGGGAAGAGGTACTGAAGCTTTCTTT. Translation gives CSARVRGRGTEAFF.

The gene calls are TRBV5-1 and TRBJ2-7; D ambiguous. The germline V gene has CDR1 SGHRS and CDR2 YFSETQ. The CDR3 runs 16 residues. V lost 0 bases, J lost 9 bases, and 22 bases lay in between. The DNA of the CDR3 is TGCGCCAGCAGCTTGGAAGGGTCAGGAAATGCTCGACGGCAGTACTTC. Its protein is CASSLEGSGNARRQYF.

The V gene is TRBV7-8, the J gene TRBJ2-1; TRBD2 might be the D (6 bases). In germline, CDR1 is SGHVS, CDR2 FQNEAQ. Trimming removed 1 base at V and 2 bases at J, with 9 bases between. The CDR3 is made up of 15 amino acids. CDR3 coding DNA: TGTGCCAGCAGCTTAGTCGGGGGAGCCTACAATGAGCAGTTCTTC. The encoded protein is CASSLVGGAYNEQFF.

The sample holds a few counts of this clonotype. The V and J genes are TRBV15 and TRBJ2-7; D remains unclear. Trimming took 3 bases from V and 3 from J, leaving 12 bases between them. This CDR3 has 14 residues. Germline CDR1 and CDR2: LNHNV and YYDKDF (reference sequence). CDR3 loop: CATSSGSKGYEQYF. The CDR3, as DNA: TGTGCCACCAGCAGTGGTAGTAAGGGCTACGAGCAGTACTTC.

Worth noting for this clonotype: At one end, the junction sequence differs from germline, possibly due to a read error. The gene calls are TRBV20-1 and TRBJ2-3; tentative D call: TRBD2 (6 bases). CDR1 is DFQATT, CDR2 SNEGSKA, per germline (reference sequence). CDR3 length: 11 amino acids. The CDR3 reads CSPSGTDTQYF. Here the CDR3 DNA reads TGCAGTCCTAGCGGCACAGATACGCAGTATTTT.

This sequence joins TRBV5-1 and TRBJ1-4; tentative D call: TRBD1 (6 bases). Trimming removed 4 bases at V and 1 base at J, with 17 bases between. CDR1 and CDR2 from the germline V gene are SGHRS and YFSETQ. The length of the CDR3 is 17 residues. Here the CDR3 DNA reads TGCGCCAGCAGCCCCTGGGGGGCAGGAGAAACTAATGAAAAACTGTTTTTT. Amino acid sequence: CASSPWGAGETNEKLFF.

The sample holds many counts of this clonotype. The chain joins TRBV4-3 to TRBJ2-4; the match to TRBD2 covers 10 bases. This CDR3 region has 20 residues. Trimming cost V 0 bases and J 0 bases; bases outside gene matches: 11. The germline V gene encodes CDR1 LGHNA and CDR2 YSLEER. Written as DNA, the CDR3 is TGCGCCAGCAGCCAAGATTACCTAGCGGGAGCGGATATAGCCAAAAACATTCAGTACTTC. Amino acid sequence: CASSQDYLAGADIAKNIQYF.

The gene calls are TRBV28 and TRBJ1-5; weak D call: TRBD1 (6 bases). Trimming stripped 5 bases from V and 6 bases from J, with 14 bases between. Germline V CDR1 and CDR2: MDHEN, SYDVKM. This CDR3 has 14 residues. CDR3 nucleotides: TGTGCCAGCAGTACCACAGGGAGGCGTCAGCCCCAGCATTTT. This codes for CASSTTGRRQPQHF. Looking up the rest from reference TRBV28 and TRBJ1-5 gives the full variable domain: DVKVTQSSRYLVKRTGEKVFLECVQDMDHENMFWYRQDPGLGLRLIYFSYDVKMKEKGDIPEGYSVSREKKERFSLILESASTNQTSMYLCASSTTGRRQPQHFGDGTRLSIL.

This chain joins TRBV20-1 and TRBJ2-1; 10 positions match TRBD2. J gave up 7 bases and V 5 bases, and 11 bases lay outside the gene matches. Germline CDR1 DFQATT, CDR2 SNEGSKA (reference sequence). CDR3 length: 15 amino acids. DNA of the CDR3: TGCAGTGCTTACGCCAGCGGGAGGGCCAGAAATGAGCAGTTCTTC. As protein: CSAYASGRARNEQFF.

J is TRBJ1-1 and V is TRBV25-1; possible D gene TRBD1, 6 bases. The CDR3 sequence is 16 residues long. Trimming shortened V by 3 bases and J by 0 bases, and 14 bases separated the two germline ends. Germline V gene data show CDR1 as MGHDK and CDR2 as SYGVNS. The DNA for the CDR3 is TGTGCCAGCAGTGAGTCGGCAGGGGTTATGAACACTGAAGCTTTCTTT. This gives the protein CASSESAGVMNTEAFF.

There are a few counts of this clonotype. The CDR3 DNA reads as TGTGCCAGCAGCAAACGGAGGACTAGCGAGTACAATGAGCAGTTCTTC. This gives the protein CASSKRRTSEYNEQFF. The rearrangement uses TRBV5-6 and TRBJ2-1, with 9 bases aligning to TRBD2. The ends lost 4 bases at V and 4 bases at J; junction bases unmatched: 9. Germline assignment: CDR1 SGHDT and CDR2 YYEEEE. The CDR3 loop spans 16 amino acids. The whole variable domain, remainder taken from reference TRBV5-6 and TRBJ2-1, is DAGVTQSPTHLIKTRGQQVTLRCSPKSGHDTVSWYQQALGQGPQFIFQYYEEEERQRGNFPDRFSGHQFPNYSSELNVNALLLGDSALYLCASSKRRTSEYNEQFFGPGTRLTVL.